Listed here are 28 T cell receptor beta chains from one sample, sequenced in a study of siplizumab effects on memory and regulatory T cells. The table came from immunoSEQ multiplex PCR; TCRdb's copy has only in-frame clones and leaves some out. Of about 120,000 clones in the sample, 93% were seen once. The specimen was non-Treg CD4+ T cells sorted from blood. The source of these receptors is a human donor in good health.

The rearrangement uses TRBV7-2 and TRBJ2-6, with D perhaps TRBD1 or TRBD2 (5 bases each). Looked up from germline, CDR1 is SGHTA and CDR2 is FQGNSA. Trimming removed 3 bases at V and 0 bases at J, with 12 bases between. The CDR3 sequence is 17 residues long. For the CDR3, the DNA is TGTGCCAGCAGCTTGGGGGTTTGGAACTCTGGGGCCAACGTCCTGACTTTC. It is translated as CASSLGVWNSGANVLTF. The variable domain in full, with the rest retrieved from reference TRBV7-2 and TRBJ2-6, is GAGVSQSPSNKVTEKGKDVELRCDPISGHTALYWYRQSLGQGLEFLIYFQGNSAPDKSGLPSDRFSAERTGGSVSTLTIQRTQQEDSAVYLCASSLGVWNSGANVLTFGAGSRLTVL.

The chain's CDR3 is CASSPGQGGYTF. The DNA of the CDR3 is TGTGCCAGCAGCCCTGGCCAGGGAGGCTACACCTTC. The chain links TRBV7-3 to TRBJ1-2; D possibly corresponds to TRBD1 (5 bases). The V gene lost 5 bases and the J gene lost 8 bases, with 12 bases spanning the gap. Germline-derived CDR1 and CDR2 are SGHTA and FQGTGA. The CDR3 runs 12 residues. Combining the CDR3 with reference TRBV7-3 and TRBJ1-2 gives the whole variable domain GAGVSQTPSNKVTEKGKYVELRCDPISGHTALYWYRQSLGQGPEFLIYFQGTGAADDSGLPNDRFFAVRPEGSVSTLKIQRTERGDSAVYLCASSPGQGGYTFGSGTRLTVV.

The chain combines TRBV5-1 with TRBJ1-4; unclear D gene. V was clipped by 0 bases and J by 8 bases, with 14 bases between them. The germline gives CDR1 SGHRS, CDR2 YFSETQ. This CDR3 spans 15 amino acids. The DNA for the CDR3 is TGCGCCAGCAGCTTGGCCTTTGGGGTTCGGGAAAAACTGTTTTTT. It yields the protein CASSLAFGVREKLFF.

This chain links TRBV11-2 with TRBJ1-2; D is ambiguous. The CDR3 consists of 13 residues. Germline V gene lookup returns CDR1 SGHAT and CDR2 FQNNGV. V was shortened by 5 bases and J by 1 base, with 8 bases between the two germline ends. CDR3 coding DNA: TGTGCCAGCAGCGAGGTCGGTAACTATGGCTACACCTTC. It codes for CASSEVGNYGYTF.

The V gene is TRBV10-3, the J gene TRBJ1-5, with D hard to call. The germline V gene encodes CDR1 ENHRY and CDR2 SYGVKD. The length of the CDR3 is 16 residues. V lost 0 bases, J lost 3 bases, and 12 bases lay in between. The CDR3 nucleotides are TGTGCCATCAGTGAGTCGGTGCAGCCTAACAATCAGCCCCAGCATTTT. Translating it yields CAISESVQPNNQPQHF.

The chain employs TRBV6-1 and TRBJ1-2, with a possible D match to TRBD1 (6 bases). Germline lookup yields CDR1 MNHNS and CDR2 SASEGT. Between the trimmed V and J ends, which lost 5 bases and 8 bases, there was a span of 9 bases. This CDR3 contains 11 residues. CDR3 region: CASSNGQGYTF. The CDR3 DNA reads TGTGCCAGCAGTAACGGACAGGGCTACACCTTC.

The chain joins TRBV12-5 to TRBJ2-2, with TRBD1 matching 7 bases. Germline V gene data show CDR1 as LGHNT and CDR2 as FRNRAP. Trimming took 2 bases from V and 6 from J; bases not matched to a gene: 12. CDR3 length equals 17 residues. For the CDR3, the DNA is TGTGCTAGTGGTTTGAACCTAATTCGACAGGGTCCCGGGGAGCTGTTTTTT. It codes for CASGLNLIRQGPGELFF.

V and J are TRBV5-5 and TRBJ1-1, with no clear D. V was shortened by 4 bases and J by 1 base, with 11 bases between the two germline ends. Germline V gene data show CDR1 as SGHKS and CDR2 as YYEKEE (reference sequence). The CDR3 covers 14 residues. CDR3 nucleotides: TGTGCCAGCAGCGAGAACGTCTGGAACACTGAAGCTTTCTTT. Its translation is CASSENVWNTEAFF.

This chain joins TRBV5-1 and TRBJ2-7; perhaps D is TRBD1 or TRBD2 (5 bases each). This CDR3 has 16 amino acids. Trimming left V 0 bases short and J 3 bases short, with 16 bases between. Germline V gives CDR1 SGHRS, CDR2 YFSETQ. The CDR3 DNA sequence: TGCGCCAGCAGCTTGGGACCAGGGAGCCCTAACTACGAGCAGTACTTC. Amino acids: CASSLGPGSPNYEQYF.

CDR3 in DNA: TGCGCCAGCAGCTACACAGGGGTGACTGAAGCTTTCTTT. Its translation: CASSYTGVTEAFF. J is TRBJ1-1 and V is TRBV4-1; 7 bases map to TRBD1. The ends lost 5 bases at V and 5 bases at J; junction bases unmatched: 5. This CDR3 comprises 13 residues. CDR1 is MGHRA, CDR2 YSYEKL, per germline.

This chain uses TRBV19 with TRBJ1-2; D not resolved. V was pared by 7 bases and J by 4 bases, with 13 bases between. The CDR3 contains 13 residues. CDR1 LNHDA and CDR2 SQIVND come from the germline V gene (reference sequence). The CDR3 is CASIPTGSYGYTF. In DNA form, the CDR3 reads TGTGCCAGTATCCCGACGGGCAGCTATGGCTACACCTTC.

V usage is TRBV7-9 and J usage is TRBJ2-1; no clear D gene. The CDR3 covers 13 residues. V lost 5 bases, J lost 8 bases, and 13 bases lay in between. The germline gives CDR1 SEHNR, CDR2 FQNEAQ (reference sequence). The CDR3 bases are TGTGCCAGCAGCCCCTTGAGGCAGGATGAGCAGTTCTTC. Translation: CASSPLRQDEQFF.

In this sample, this clone turned up a few times. V usage is TRBV5-1 and J usage is TRBJ1-1; D is perhaps TRBD1 (6 bases). Germline V gene sequence: CDR1 SGHRS, CDR2 YFSETQ. The V gene lost 3 bases and the J gene lost 0 bases, with 12 bases spanning the gap. The CDR3 covers 15 residues. The chain's CDR3 is CASSYAGQMNTEAFF. CDR3 coding DNA: TGCGCCAGCAGCTATGCCGGACAGATGAACACTGAAGCTTTCTTT.

J is TRBJ1-3 and V is TRBV6-6; 8 bases align to TRBD1. The V and J ends lost 6 bases and 2 bases, in that order; junction bases with no gene match: 3. Germline V gene lookup returns CDR1 MNHNY and CDR2 SVGAGI (reference sequence). The CDR3 is 14 amino acids. This chain's CDR3 is CASRRTGTGNTIYF. CDR3 bases: TGTGCCAGCAGACGGACAGGGACTGGAAACACCATATATTTT.

The rearrangement joins TRBV6-1 to TRBJ1-2; weak D call: TRBD1 (6 bases). V gave up 2 bases and J gave up 7 bases, with 11 bases separating them. This CDR3 spans 13 amino acids. Germline values: CDR1 MNHNS, CDR2 SASEGT. DNA of the CDR3: TGTGCCAGCAGTGAAAGGGGGGCCGGTGGCTACACCTTC. Amino acids: CASSERGAGGYTF.

V and J are TRBV28 and TRBJ2-3; 7 bases match TRBD2. Germline-derived CDR1 and CDR2 are MDHEN and SYDVKM. This CDR3 is 13 amino acids long. The trim removed 6 bases at V and 3 bases at J, leaving 3 bases unmatched. CDR3 coding DNA: TGTGCCAGCAGCGGGGGGTGGACAGATACGCAGTATTTT. Residues: CASSGGWTDTQYF.

V usage is TRBV11-1 and J usage is TRBJ2-7; 9 bases are a match to TRBD1. After removal of 5 bases from V and 2 bases from J, the junction contained 7 bases not matched to a gene. The CDR3 has 15 amino acids. CDR1 SGHAT and CDR2 FQDESV come from the germline V gene (reference sequence). CDR3 nucleotides: TGTGCCAGCAGCCGGGGACAGGGAACGACCTACGAGCAGTACTTC. This translates into CASSRGQGTTYEQYF.

This chain links TRBV9 with TRBJ2-3; D is possibly TRBD1 (6 bases). V was pared by 4 bases and J by 1 base, with 19 bases between. Germline V gene data show CDR1 as SGDLS and CDR2 as YYNGEE. CDR3 length: 17 residues. CDR3 in DNA: TGTGCCAGCAGCCCACCAAGCCCCGCAGGGGGCACAGATACGCAGTATTTT. Protein sequence: CASSPPSPAGGTDTQYF.

The genes are TRBV5-1 and TRBJ2-3, with D hard to call. V was trimmed by 0 bases and J by 2 bases, leaving 10 bases between them. The CDR3 spans 15 residues. From germline, CDR1 is SGHRS and CDR2 YFSETQ. DNA of the CDR3: TGCGCCAGCAGCTTGGACGGGCGAGTCACAGATACGCAGTATTTT. Protein product: CASSLDGRVTDTQYF. The complete variable domain, with remaining parts taken from reference TRBV5-1 and TRBJ2-3, reads KAGVTQTPRYLIKTRGQQVTLSCSPISGHRSVSWYQQTPGQGLQFLFEYFSETQRNKGNFPGRFSGRQFSNSRSEMNVSTLELGDSALYLCASSLDGRVTDTQYFGPGTRLTVL.

This clone was detected once. The chain is built from TRBV30 and TRBJ1-3; D is uncertain. Trimming removed 5 bases at V and 6 bases at J, with 17 bases between. Germline V gene sequence: CDR1 GTSNPN, CDR2 SVGIG (reference sequence). This CDR3 comprises 14 residues. CDR3 sequence (DNA): TGTGCCTGGTTCTCCCGCCTGGGAAAAAACACCATATATTTT. It yields the protein CAWFSRLGKNTIYF.

The V gene is TRBV15, the J gene TRBJ2-5; 10 nucleotides match TRBD1. The germline V gene encodes CDR1 LNHNV and CDR2 YYDKDF (reference sequence). The CDR3 covers 16 residues. After removal of 3 bases from V and 5 bases from J, the junction contained 9 bases not matched to a gene. The CDR3: CATSRETGGDWETQYF. CDR3 nucleotides: TGTGCCACCAGCAGGGAGACAGGGGGCGATTGGGAGACCCAGTACTTC.

The chain has TRBV30 and TRBJ1-6; maybe TRBD1 (6 bases). The CDR3 consists of 13 residues. Germline V gene lookup returns CDR1 GTSNPN and CDR2 SVGIG (reference sequence). Trimming removed 3 bases at V and 9 bases at J, with 12 bases between. CDR3 DNA: TGTGCCTGGAGGAGGGGGGGGACTTCACCCCTCCACTTT. Translating gives CAWRRGGTSPLHF.

This clone was counted a few times. The chain links TRBV12-5 to TRBJ2-3, with 7 bases aligning to TRBD2. CDR3 length: 12 residues. With 5 bases clipped from V and 4 bases from J, the junction kept 0 bases outside the gene matches. Per germline, CDR1 LGHNT and CDR2 FRNRAP. The CDR3 is CASGRGADTQYF. The CDR3 DNA follows: TGTGCTAGTGGTCGGGGGGCAGATACGCAGTATTTT.

This sequence joins TRBV19 and TRBJ1-3; D unresolved. CDR1 is LNHDA, CDR2 SQIVND, per germline (reference sequence). Trimming took off 3 bases at V and 1 base at J, with 4 bases between the two ends. The CDR3 extends over 13 amino acids. CDR3 coding DNA: TGTGCCAGTAGTATCAGATCTGGAAACACCATATATTTT. Its protein is CASSIRSGNTIYF.

The rearrangement joins TRBV18 to TRBJ2-7; D may correspond to TRBD1 or TRBD2 (5 bases each). CDR1 is KGHSH and CDR2 is LQKENI in the germline V gene. Trimming removed 6 bases at V and 4 bases at J, with 13 bases between. The CDR3 has 13 residues. The CDR3 region has the DNA TGTGCCAGCTCCCCCCGGGACCTATACGAGCAGTACTTC. It encodes CASSPRDLYEQYF. Full variable domain (rest looked up from reference TRBV18 and TRBJ2-7): NAGVMQNPRHLVRRRGQEARLRCSPMKGHSHVYWYRQLPEEGLKFMVYLQKENIIDESGMPKERFSAEFPKEGPSILRIQQVVRGDSAAYFCASSPRDLYEQYFGPGTRLTVT.

J is TRBJ2-2 and V is TRBV11-3, with unresolved D. Germline V CDR1 and CDR2: SGHNT, YENEEA. V gave up 4 bases and J gave up 0 bases, with 6 bases separating them. There are 14 residues in the CDR3. The CDR3 spells CASSSRTNTGELFF. CDR3 sequence (DNA): TGTGCCAGCAGCTCCCGCACGAACACCGGGGAGCTGTTTTTT.

The chain links TRBV6-6 to TRBJ1-2; D remains unclear. The ends were cut back, 5 bases at V and 1 base at J, with 5 bases in the middle. The CDR3 loop spans 12 amino acids. Germline V gene sequence: CDR1 MNHNY, CDR2 SVGAGI (reference sequence). CDR3 nucleotide sequence: TGTGCCAGCAGTCTCCTTAACTATGGCTACACCTTC. Its protein product is CASSLLNYGYTF.

This clone was observed once. J is TRBJ1-2 and V is TRBV5-5; 11 nucleotides align to TRBD1. Germline trimming cut 1 base from V and 3 bases from J; bases unmatched to any gene: 14. CDR3 length: 19 residues. Germline CDR1 reads SGHKS; CDR2 reads YYEKEE (reference sequence). This CDR3 reads CASSLSGTGGGNRDYGYTF. CDR3 in DNA: TGTGCCAGCAGCTTGTCAGGGACAGGGGGAGGCAATCGGGACTATGGCTACACCTTC.